A selection of T cell receptor beta chains follows, all from one sample in a study of radiotherapy plus CTLA-4 blockade in lung cancer. Assay: immunoSEQ multiplex PCR; the TCRdb copy retains only in-frame clones and omits some. The sample records some 60,000 clones, about 72% being singletons. The material was peripheral blood, obtained from a patient treated with radiotherapy plus ipilimumab. Receptors originate from a human donor with non-small cell lung cancer who had a complete response to radiotherapy plus ipilimumab. CDR3s include the opening cysteine and the closing phenylalanine or tryptophan. D genes are given only for firm matches. Size tells how often a clone was seen (once, few, many) or the class of an expanded clone, and some rows leave it out.

v_gene: TRBV7-9
j_gene: TRBJ2-1
d_gene: TRBD2
abundance: NA
CDR3aa: CASSLGSSGSNEQFF
CDR3nt: TGTGCCAGCAGCTTAGGGTCTAGCGGGAGCAATGAGCAGTTCTTC

v_gene: TRBV29-1
j_gene: TRBJ1-1
d_gene: NA
abundance: NA
CDR3aa: CSVVRGGNTEAFF
CDR3nt: TGCAGCGTTGTAAGGGGAGGGAACACTGAAGCTTTCTTT

v_gene: TRBV19
j_gene: TRBJ1-2
d_gene: NA
abundance: NA
CDR3aa: CASSIPGSSFNYGYTF
CDR3nt: TGTGCCAGTAGTATACCCGGGTCCTCTTTCAACTATGGCTACACCTTC

v_gene: TRBV15
j_gene: TRBJ1-4
d_gene: TRBD1
abundance: NA
CDR3aa: CATSSGGQGGEKLFF
CDR3nt: TGTGCCACCAGCAGTGGAGGACAGGGAGGAGAAAAACTGTTTTTT

v_gene: TRBV10-2
j_gene: TRBJ2-7
d_gene: TRBD1
abundance: once
CDR3aa: CASSGRRQGSINPTYEQYF
CDR3nt: TGCGCCAGCAGTGGCCGGAGACAGGGATCCATTAACCCAACCTACGAGCAGTACTTC

v_gene: TRBV11-1
j_gene: TRBJ2-2
d_gene: NA
abundance: NA
CDR3aa: CASSTRGGNTGELFF
CDR3nt: TGTGCCAGCAGTACAAGGGGAGGGAACACCGGGGAGCTGTTTTTT

v_gene: TRBV18
j_gene: TRBJ1-5
d_gene: TRBD1
abundance: NA
CDR3aa: CASSPGTDQPQHF
CDR3nt: TGTGCCAGCTCACCCGGGACAGATCAGCCCCAGCATTTT

v_gene: TRBV18
j_gene: TRBJ1-6
d_gene: NA
abundance: NA
CDR3aa: CASSPRTVQGRDSPLHF
CDR3nt: TGTGCCAGCTCACCACGGACAGTACAGGGACGGGATTCACCCCTCCACTTT

v_gene: TRBV9
j_gene: TRBJ2-3
d_gene: NA
abundance: NA
CDR3aa: CASSGGLRYSDTQYF
CDR3nt: TGTGCCAGCAGCGGGGGACTTCGCTATTCTGATACGCAGTATTTT

v_gene: TRBV5-1
j_gene: TRBJ2-1
d_gene: TRBD2
abundance: NA
CDR3aa: CASSLEGSGSEQFF
CDR3nt: TGCGCCAGCAGCTTGGAAGGTAGCGGGAGTGAGCAGTTCTTC

v_gene: TRBV5-5
j_gene: TRBJ2-7
d_gene: NA
abundance: NA
CDR3aa: CASSLGRQPAYEQYF
CDR3nt: TGTGCCAGCAGCTTGGGGCGGCAACCTGCCTACGAGCAGTACTTC

v_gene: TRBV27
j_gene: TRBJ1-2
d_gene: NA
abundance: NA
CDR3aa: CASSLAFGGGYTF
CDR3nt: TGTGCCAGCAGTTTAGCCTTCGGCGGTGGCTACACCTTC

v_gene: TRBV11-2
j_gene: TRBJ1-4
d_gene: TRBD1
abundance: NA
CDR3aa: CASSLAPQGASTNEKLFF
CDR3nt: TGTGCCAGCAGCTTAGCTCCACAGGGGGCCTCAACTAATGAAAAACTGTTTTTT

v_gene: TRBV6-6
j_gene: TRBJ2-7
d_gene: TRBD1
abundance: NA
CDR3aa: CASSYSTGGYEQYF
CDR3nt: TGTGCCAGCAGTTACTCGACAGGGGGCTACGAGCAGTACTTC

v_gene: TRBV2
j_gene: TRBJ1-2
d_gene: NA
abundance: NA
CDR3aa: CASNPGNYYGYTF
CDR3nt: TGTGCCAGCAATCCAGGGAACTACTATGGCTACACCTTC

v_gene: TRBV6-6
j_gene: TRBJ1-2
d_gene: NA
abundance: NA
CDR3aa: CASSPGRNYGYTF
CDR3nt: TGTGCCAGCAGCCCGGGTAGAAACTATGGCTACACCTTC

v_gene: TRBV7-8
j_gene: TRBJ1-3
d_gene: TRBD1
abundance: few
CDR3aa: CASSHRGSGNTIYF
CDR3nt: TGTGCCAGCAGCCACAGGGGTTCAGGAAACACCATATATTTT

v_gene: TRBV18
j_gene: TRBJ2-5
d_gene: NA
abundance: NA
CDR3aa: CASSPTGQETQYF
CDR3nt: TGTGCCAGCTCACCAACGGGGCAAGAGACCCAGTACTTC

v_gene: TRBV29-1
j_gene: TRBJ2-7
d_gene: NA
abundance: few
CDR3aa: CSVEPSRSGEQYF
CDR3nt: TGCAGCGTTGAACCGAGTAGGTCGGGTGAGCAGTACTTC

v_gene: TRBV5-5
j_gene: TRBJ1-1
d_gene: NA
abundance: NA
CDR3aa: CASSLQGTAFF
CDR3nt: TGTGCCAGCAGCCTCCAGGGGACGGCTTTCTTT

v_gene: TRBV15
j_gene: TRBJ2-7
d_gene: TRBD1
abundance: NA
CDR3aa: CATSRVRGPLYEQYF
CDR3nt: TGTGCCACCAGCAGAGTAAGGGGGCCTCTTTACGAGCAGTACTTC

v_gene: TRBV4-2
j_gene: TRBJ2-2
d_gene: NA
abundance: NA
CDR3aa: CASSQEIGVLAGELFF
CDR3nt: TGTGCCAGCAGCCAAGAAATAGGGGTTTTGGCCGGGGAGCTGTTTTTT

v_gene: TRBV6-5
j_gene: TRBJ2-7
d_gene: TRBD2
abundance: few
CDR3aa: CASSTPSGGAYEQYF
CDR3nt: TGTGCCAGCAGTACTCCTAGCGGGGGCGCTTACGAGCAGTACTTC

v_gene: TRBV9
j_gene: TRBJ2-5
d_gene: TRBD2
abundance: NA
CDR3aa: CASSVGLAGGTQETFQYF
CDR3nt: TGTGCCAGCAGCGTAGGACTAGCGGGGGGAACCCAAGAGACTTTCCAGTACTTC

v_gene: TRBV7-6
j_gene: TRBJ2-7
d_gene: NA
abundance: once
CDR3aa: CASSLEPGAGGSYEQYF
CDR3nt: TGTGCCAGCAGTCTTGAACCGGGGGCAGGGGGATCTTACGAGCAGTACTTC

v_gene: TRBV7-2
j_gene: TRBJ2-3
d_gene: NA
abundance: NA
CDR3aa: CASSFARNTDTQYF
CDR3nt: TGTGCCAGCAGCTTCGCGAGAAACACAGATACGCAGTATTTT

v_gene: TRBV10-3
j_gene: TRBJ2-1
d_gene: TRBD1
abundance: NA
CDR3aa: CAISGDRGRLRNIDEQFF
CDR3nt: TGTGCCATCAGCGGGGACAGGGGGCGGTTGAGGAACATCGACGAGCAGTTCTTC

v_gene: TRBV7-9
j_gene: TRBJ2-5
d_gene: TRBD2
abundance: NA
CDR3aa: CASSLTSGGFQETQYF
CDR3nt: TGTGCCAGCAGCCTAACTAGCGGGGGATTCCAAGAGACCCAGTACTTC

v_gene: TRBV7-8
j_gene: TRBJ2-7
d_gene: NA
abundance: NA
CDR3aa: CASSFQGFYEQYF
CDR3nt: TGTGCCAGCAGCTTCCAGGGGTTCTACGAGCAGTACTTC

v_gene: TRBV27
j_gene: TRBJ2-4
d_gene: TRBD1
abundance: NA
CDR3aa: CASSLSPTGVKNIQYF
CDR3nt: TGTGCCAGCAGTTTATCCCCAACAGGGGTCAAAAACATTCAGTACTTC

v_gene: TRBV7-3
j_gene: TRBJ2-7
d_gene: TRBD2
abundance: NA
CDR3aa: CASSLNPSGASYEQYF
CDR3nt: TGTGCCAGCAGCTTAAATCCTAGCGGGGCCTCCTACGAGCAGTACTTC

v_gene: TRBV6-5
j_gene: TRBJ1-5
d_gene: NA
abundance: few
CDR3aa: CASREGGASNQPQHF
CDR3nt: TGTGCCAGCAGGGAGGGAGGGGCGAGCAATCAGCCCCAGCATTTT

v_gene: TRBV18
j_gene: TRBJ2-7
d_gene: TRBD1
abundance: NA
CDR3aa: CASSRLTGDEQYF
CDR3nt: TGTGCCAGCTCAAGATTGACAGGGGACGAGCAGTACTTC

v_gene: TRBV19
j_gene: TRBJ2-3
d_gene: NA
abundance: few
CDR3aa: CAIRKSGAYTDTQYF
CDR3nt: TGTGCCATACGGAAAAGCGGAGCATACACAGATACGCAGTATTTT

v_gene: TRBV2
j_gene: TRBJ1-4
d_gene: TRBD1
abundance: NA
CDR3aa: CASSRDRGRSGNEKLFF
CDR3nt: TGTGCCAGCAGCCGGGACAGGGGGCGTTCGGGGAATGAAAAACTGTTTTTT

v_gene: TRBV7-2
j_gene: TRBJ2-1
d_gene: TRBD1
abundance: NA
CDR3aa: CASSLDRATYNEQFF
CDR3nt: TGTGCCAGCAGCCTTGACAGGGCGACCTACAATGAGCAGTTCTTC

v_gene: TRBV5-1
j_gene: TRBJ2-3
d_gene: TRBD1
abundance: NA
CDR3aa: CASSLVPGGRGRWDTQYF
CDR3nt: TGCGCCAGCAGCTTGGTACCCGGGGGCAGGGGGCGGTGGGATACGCAGTATTTT

v_gene: TRBV19
j_gene: TRBJ1-6
d_gene: NA
abundance: NA
CDR3aa: CASSTLGGRLNSPLHF
CDR3nt: TGTGCCAGTAGTACCCTAGGCGGGAGGCTAAATTCACCCCTCCACTTT

v_gene: TRBV5-8
j_gene: TRBJ2-4
d_gene: TRBD2
abundance: NA
CDR3aa: CASGRDSRGNIQYF
CDR3nt: TGTGCCAGCGGGAGGGATTCTCGCGGAAACATTCAGTACTTC

v_gene: TRBV20-1
j_gene: TRBJ2-5
d_gene: NA
abundance: NA
CDR3aa: CSVRTGETQYF
CDR3nt: TGCAGTGTTAGGACTGGGGAGACCCAGTACTTC

v_gene: TRBV2
j_gene: TRBJ2-3
d_gene: NA
abundance: few
CDR3aa: CASTARGTDTQYF
CDR3nt: TGTGCCAGCACTGCGAGAGGAACAGATACGCAGTATTTT

v_gene: TRBV7-3
j_gene: TRBJ2-6
d_gene: NA
abundance: NA
CDR3aa: CASSSGVRGSGANVLTF
CDR3nt: TGTGCCAGCAGCTCGGGGGTTAGGGGTTCTGGGGCCAACGTCCTGACTTTC